These 9 T cell receptor beta chains were sequenced from one sample in a study of T cell responses to AZD1222 COVID-19 vaccine. Generated by immunoSEQ multiplex PCR, the TCRdb table keeps only in-frame clones and is missing some. The repertoire holds approximately 82,000 clones, with more than 90% as singletons. Source: peripheral blood, taken on day 0 of AZD1222 vaccination. These receptors were obtained from an adult in good health.

The chain couples TRBV28 to TRBJ1-5; D may be TRBD1 (5 bases). V lost 6 bases and J lost 3, with 21 bases in between. The CDR3 totals 17 residues. CDR1 MDHEN and CDR2 SYDVKM come from the germline V gene. CDR3 nucleotide sequence: TGTGCCAGCAGCCCCCCGGGGGTCGTGTCCTACAATCAGCCCCAGCATTTT. This sequence encodes CASSPPGVVSYNQPQHF.

The rearrangement links TRBV5-4 to TRBJ1-1; a possible D gene is TRBD1 (6 bases). The V and J ends lost 3 bases and 4 bases respectively, with 16 bases between them. Germline V CDR1 and CDR2: SGHNT, YYREEE (reference sequence). CDR3 size: 15 residues. CDR3 DNA sequence: TGTGCCAGCAGCTCCCCCTTGACAGGACCCACTGAAGCTTTCTTT. This encodes CASSSPLTGPTEAFF.

The chain joins TRBV5-1 to TRBJ1-1, with D tentatively TRBD1 (5 bases). V lost 4 bases to trimming and J lost 3 bases, with 19 bases between them. Germline CDR1 is SGHRS and CDR2 is YFSETQ. CDR3 length equals 16 residues. CDR3 sequence (DNA): TGCGCCAGCAGCCGAACAGTGGGGCCTGGGGACACTGAAGCTTTCTTT. Amino acid sequence: CASSRTVGPGDTEAFF.

A few counts support this clone. In the same sample, other DNA sequences code for this CDR3. The rearrangement uses TRBV12-3 or TRBV12-4 and TRBJ2-5; D is undetermined. The length of the CDR3 is 11 residues. Trimming cost V 2 bases and J 3 bases, with 1 base left between them. In DNA form, the CDR3 reads TGTGCCAGCAGTTTAAAAGAGACCCAGTACTTC. It codes for CASSLKETQYF.

This clone was detected only a few times. V gene TRBV4-2 combines with J gene TRBJ2-7; D gene ambiguous. Trimming removed 1 base at V and 2 bases at J, with 12 bases between. CDR1 is LGHNA, CDR2 YNFKEQ, per germline. The CDR3 totals 15 residues. This CDR3 reads CASSQASPATYEQYF. CDR3 bases: TGTGCCAGCAGCCAAGCGTCTCCGGCAACCTACGAGCAGTACTTC.

The rearrangement joins TRBV7-9 to TRBJ2-2; 7 bases are a match to TRBD1. The CDR3 extends over 16 amino acids. CDR1 is SEHNR and CDR2 is FQNEAQ in the germline V gene (reference sequence). The ends lost 5 bases at V and 4 bases at J; junction bases unmatched: 10. DNA of the CDR3: TGTGCCAGCAGCCCCTGGACAGGAGGAGGCACCGGGGAGCTGTTTTTT. This gives the protein CASSPWTGGGTGELFF.

This chain connects TRBV5-1 to TRBJ1-2; 7 bases are a match to TRBD1. CDR3 length equals 15 residues. In germline, CDR1 is SGHRS, CDR2 YFSETQ. V gave up 4 bases and J gave up 7 bases; unmatched junction bases: 13. The CDR3 is CASSPVEGQGVGYTF. The CDR3 DNA reads as TGCGCCAGCAGCCCCGTGGAGGGGCAGGGGGTTGGCTACACCTTC. The whole variable domain, remainder taken from reference TRBV5-1 and TRBJ1-2, is KAGVTQTPRYLIKTRGQQVTLSCSPISGHRSVSWYQQTPGQGLQFLFEYFSETQRNKGNFPGRFSGRQFSNSRSEMNVSTLELGDSALYLCASSPVEGQGVGYTFGSGTRLTVV.

The chain uses TRBV14 and TRBJ2-7; D unresolved. Trimming shortened V by 4 bases and J by 6 bases, and 13 bases separated the two germline ends. In germline, CDR1 is SGHDN, CDR2 FVKESK. This CDR3 has 13 residues. CDR3 DNA sequence: TGTGCCAGCAGCCCCCACCCGATCGGCGAGCAGTACTTC. This translates into CASSPHPIGEQYF.

J is TRBJ2-1 and V is TRBV5-6; a weak D match, TRBD1 (5 bases). This CDR3 region has 15 residues. V shed 1 base and J shed 5 bases, with 13 bases lying between them. Per germline, CDR1 SGHDT and CDR2 YYEEEE. Here the CDR3 reads CASSLRGYGNNEQFF. The CDR3 region has the DNA TGTGCCAGCAGCTTGAGGGGTTATGGGAACAATGAGCAGTTCTTC.